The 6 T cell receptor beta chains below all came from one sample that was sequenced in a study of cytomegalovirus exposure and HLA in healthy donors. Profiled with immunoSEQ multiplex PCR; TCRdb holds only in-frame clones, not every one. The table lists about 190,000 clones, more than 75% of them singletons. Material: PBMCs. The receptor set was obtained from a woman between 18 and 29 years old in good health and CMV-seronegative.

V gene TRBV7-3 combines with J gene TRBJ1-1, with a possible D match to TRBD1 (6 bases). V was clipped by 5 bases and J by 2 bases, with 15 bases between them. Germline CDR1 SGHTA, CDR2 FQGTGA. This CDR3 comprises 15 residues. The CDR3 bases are TGTGCCAGCAGCCTACACAGGGAGGGCAACACTGAAGCTTTCTTT. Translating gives CASSLHREGNTEAFF.

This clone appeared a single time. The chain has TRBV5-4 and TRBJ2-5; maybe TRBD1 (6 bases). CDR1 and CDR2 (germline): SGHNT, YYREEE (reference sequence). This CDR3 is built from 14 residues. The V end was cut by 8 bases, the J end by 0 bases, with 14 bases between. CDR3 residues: CASTGTIHQETQYF. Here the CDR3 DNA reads TGTGCCAGTACAGGGACCATACACCAAGAGACCCAGTACTTC.

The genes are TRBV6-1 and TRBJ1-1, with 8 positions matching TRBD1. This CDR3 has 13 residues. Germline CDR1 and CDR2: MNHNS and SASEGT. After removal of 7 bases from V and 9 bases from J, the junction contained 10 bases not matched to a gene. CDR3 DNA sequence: TGTGCCAGCATCAAACAAACAGGGGGACAAGCTTTCTTT. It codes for CASIKQTGGQAFF.

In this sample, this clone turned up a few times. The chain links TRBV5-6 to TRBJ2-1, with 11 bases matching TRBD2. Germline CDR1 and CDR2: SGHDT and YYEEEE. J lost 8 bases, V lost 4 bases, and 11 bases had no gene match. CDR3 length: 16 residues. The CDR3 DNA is TGTGCCAGCAGCCCAGATCTAGCGGGAGGCGAGGATGAGCAGTTCTTC. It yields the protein CASSPDLAGGEDEQFF.

The chain's CDR3 is CASRGAGPEQYF. CDR3 DNA sequence: TGTGCCAGCAGGGGGGCGGGCCCCGAGCAGTACTTC. The genes are TRBV27 and TRBJ2-7, with D possibly being TRBD1 (6 bases). Per germline, CDR1 MNHEY and CDR2 SMNVEV (reference sequence). The CDR3 is 12 residues long. Between the trimmed V and J ends, which lost 6 bases and 6 bases, there was a span of 12 bases.

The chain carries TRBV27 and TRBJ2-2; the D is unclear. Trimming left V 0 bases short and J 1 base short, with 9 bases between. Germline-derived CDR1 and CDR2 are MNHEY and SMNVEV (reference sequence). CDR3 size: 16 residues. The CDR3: CASSLSRHLNTGELFF. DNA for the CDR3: TGTGCCAGCAGTTTATCGCGTCACCTGAACACCGGGGAGCTGTTTTTT.